The clone carrying this T cell receptor beta chain was seen a few times. Its antigen is not identified. Germline-derived CDR1 and CDR2 are MNHEY and SMNVEV (reference sequence). Trimming removed 6 bases at V and 2 bases at J, with 11 bases between. The CDR3 is 13 residues long. This record comes from a study of long-term antiretroviral therapy in people with HIV. Overall study: The earliest samples came from an era when ART typically awaited falling CD4 counts. Study-wide results and limits: Once patients were on ART, diversity went higher but still fell short of transplant donor controls.

A v3.0 immunoSEQ assay was performed at survey level. Sequenced by immunoSEQ multiplex PCR; TCRdb stores in-frame clones only, minus some. Of 32,000 or so clones listed, approximately 90% are singletons. Per donor, a minimum of one pre-ART and a minimum of two post-ART PBMC samples were available. HIV-positive participants were all treated in the United States. Sequenced material: unsorted PBMCs, taken 3.2 years before starting antiretroviral therapy. The chain couples TRBV27 to TRBJ2-7; no firm D call. This TCR derives from a man between 45 and 60 years old with HIV. CDR3 DNA sequence: TGTGCCAGCAGCCTCACAGAAACCTACGAGCAGTACTTC. Its protein is CASSLTETYEQYF.